The rows below give T cell receptor beta chains drawn from one sample of a study of blood T cell repertoires in COVID-19. TCRdb's copy holds only in-frame clones and misses some; the assay was immunoSEQ multiplex PCR. The sample lists a few hundred thousand clones, approximately 85% occurring once. Sequenced input: PBMCs or T cells enriched from blood (not recorded which). The receptors were sampled from a man younger than 45 who had recovered from COVID-19. The CDR3 runs from the conserved cysteine through the conserved F or W. The D gene is left open where the match is weak. The size of a clone is reported for some rows only, either as once, few or many, or as a class for expanded clones.

>TRBV10-3|TRBJ2-3|-|-|15
CAITAEEGSTDTQYF
TGTGCCATCACCGCGGAAGAGGGCAGCACAGATACGCAGTATTTT
>TRBV4-1|TRBJ1-6|TRBD1|-|14
CASSAHRGSSPLHF
TGCGCCAGCAGCGCCCACAGGGGGAGTTCACCCCTCCACTTT
>TRBV30|TRBJ1-2|TRBD1|-|14
CACRDRTGGYGYTF
TGTGCCTGCCGAGACCGGACAGGGGGTTACGGCTACACCTTC
>TRBV5-4|TRBJ2-7|-|-|15
CASSLLQANSYEQYF
TGTGCCAGCAGCTTGCTACAGGCGAACTCCTACGAGCAGTACTTC
>TRBV7-3|TRBJ2-3|TRBD2|few|15
CASSFAGGRTDTQYF
TGTGCCAGCAGCTTCGCGGGGGGGCGGACAGATACGCAGTATTTT
>TRBV18|TRBJ1-2|-|-|14
CASSPTAEGLGYTF
TGTGCCAGCTCACCAACGGCAGAAGGACTTGGCTACACCTTC
>TRBV7-9|TRBJ1-2|-|-|14
CASSSHRGVYGYTF
TGTGCCAGCAGCTCGCATCGGGGGGTGTATGGCTACACCTTC
>TRBV5-1|TRBJ1-1|TRBD1|-|15
CASSLGQGYGTEAFF
TGCGCCAGCAGTTTGGGACAGGGCTATGGCACTGAAGCTTTCTTT
>TRBV15|TRBJ1-2|-|-|13
CATSRDYKMGYTF
TGTGCCACCAGCAGGGACTACAAGATGGGCTACACCTTC
>TRBV30|TRBJ2-7|TRBD1|-|14
CAGNPGTGSYEQYF
TGTGCCGGTAACCCAGGGACAGGTAGTTACGAGCAGTACTTC
>TRBV3-1/TRBV3-2|TRBJ2-5|-|-|14
CASSQGYSQETQYF
TGTGCCAGCAGCCAAGGGTATAGCCAAGAGACCCAGTACTTC
>TRBV5-5|TRBJ2-7|TRBD1|many|15
CASSLAGQDAYEQYF
TGTGCCAGCAGCTTGGCGGGACAGGACGCCTACGAGCAGTACTTC
>TRBV30|TRBJ1-6|-|-|14
CAWTGGVNNSPLHF
TGTGCCTGGACGGGAGGGGTTAATAATTCACCCCTCCACTTT
>TRBV9|TRBJ2-5|TRBD2|once|13
CASSAGGPETQYF
TGTGCCAGCAGCGCGGGGGGGCCCGAGACCCAGTACTTC
>TRBV27|TRBJ1-2|-|-|13
CASSLVQGRGYTF
TGTGCCAGCAGTTTGGTACAGGGCCGAGGCTACACCTTC
>TRBV3-1/TRBV3-2|TRBJ1-6|TRBD1|-|15
CASSPTGSYNSPLHF
TGTGCCAGCAGCCCGACAGGGTCATATAATTCACCCCTCCACTTT
>TRBV6-1|TRBJ2-5|TRBD2|-|16
CASSGGTSGDQETQYF
TGTGCCAGCAGTGGAGGGACTAGCGGGGACCAAGAGACCCAGTACTTC
>TRBV7-6|TRBJ2-3|TRBD2|-|18
CASSLEAGGFTSTDTQYF
TGTGCCAGCAGCTTAGAAGCGGGGGGCTTTACAAGCACAGATACGCAGTATTTT
>TRBV5-8|TRBJ2-2|-|-|16
CASSLGYRSNTGELFF
TGTGCCAGCAGCTTGGGATACAGGTCCAACACCGGGGAGCTGTTTTTT
>TRBV9|TRBJ2-1|TRBD2|-|15
CASSRRRGGRNEQFF
TGTGCCAGCAGTCGGAGGCGGGGGGGCCGCAATGAGCAGTTCTTC
>TRBV7-9|TRBJ1-1|-|-|15
CASSLSTGENTEAFF
TGTGCCAGCAGCTTAAGTACAGGAGAAAACACTGAAGCTTTCTTT
>TRBV5-1|TRBJ2-1|TRBD2|-|15
CASSSGGTRNNEQFF
TGCGCCAGCAGCTCTGGTGGGACTAGAAACAATGAGCAGTTCTTC
>TRBV19|TRBJ2-1|TRBD2|-|16
CASSPPSGGPYNEQFF
TGTGCCAGTAGTCCTCCTAGCGGGGGCCCTTACAATGAGCAGTTCTTC
>TRBV15|TRBJ1-3|-|-|16
CATSRDRDIAGNTIYF
TGTGCCACCAGCAGAGATCGAGACATAGCTGGAAACACCATATATTTT
>TRBV5-8|TRBJ2-7|-|-|15
CASSLQGYERDEQYF
TGTGCCAGCAGCTTGCAGGGATACGAAAGGGACGAGCAGTACTTC
>TRBV6-1|TRBJ1-3|TRBD1|-|18
CASSELGTGVKFGNTIYF
TGTGCCAGCAGTGAATTGGGGACAGGGGTAAAGTTCGGAAACACCATATATTTT
>TRBV24-1|TRBJ1-4|-|-|15
CATSDLGQYNEKLFF
TGTGCCACCAGTGATTTGGGTCAGTACAATGAAAAACTGTTTTTT
>TRBV5-4|TRBJ2-1|-|-|16
CASSFPGTLRRFEQFF
TGTGCCAGCAGCTTTCCTGGCACCCTCCGTCGATTTGAGCAGTTCTTC
>TRBV29-1|TRBJ2-3|TRBD2|few|15
CSVGAGSTSTDTQYF
TGCAGCGTTGGAGCGGGGAGCACTAGCACAGATACGCAGTATTTT
>TRBV6-2/TRBV6-3|TRBJ1-2|-|large|14
CASSYLRGGYGYTF
TGTGCCAGCAGTTACCTCCGCGGGGGCTATGGCTACACCTTC
>TRBV24-1|TRBJ2-7|TRBD2|-|14
CATSDPRGGDEQYF
TGTGCCACCAGTGACCCTCGGGGGGGGGACGAGCAGTACTTC
>TRBV12-3/TRBV12-4|TRBJ1-2|TRBD1|-|13
CASRRRGDYGYTF
TGTGCCAGCAGACGCAGGGGGGACTATGGCTACACCTTC
>TRBV9|TRBJ2-4|TRBD1|-|17
CASSANPQGESRDIQYF
TGTGCCAGCAGCGCAAACCCCCAGGGGGAGAGCCGGGACATTCAGTACTTC
>TRBV30|TRBJ1-4|TRBD1|-|16
CAWSRGQGANNEKLFF
TGTGCCTGGAGTCGTGGGCAGGGGGCGAATAATGAAAAACTGTTTTTT
>TRBV5-1|TRBJ2-1|TRBD1|-|16
CASSRYGTGYYNEQFF
TGCGCCAGCAGCCGATACGGGACAGGGTACTACAATGAGCAGTTCTTC
>TRBV12-5|TRBJ1-1|-|-|17
CASGPSNMGARRTEAFF
TGTGCTAGTGGTCCAAGCAATATGGGGGCGAGAAGGACTGAAGCTTTCTTT
>TRBV18|TRBJ1-3|-|-|16
CASSPQQGASGNTIYF
TGTGCCAGCTCACCTCAGCAGGGCGCTTCTGGAAACACCATATATTTT
>TRBV9|TRBJ2-1|TRBD1|-|15
CASSVGQGVYNEQFF
TGTGCCAGCAGCGTAGGACAGGGGGTGTACAATGAGCAGTTCTTC
>TRBV5-4|TRBJ1-3|-|-|16
CASSDRTGGPGNTIYF
TGTGCCAGCAGCGACCGGACGGGAGGACCTGGAAACACCATATATTTT
>TRBV25-1|TRBJ1-1|-|many|15
CASSESKEGNTEAFF
TGTGCCAGCAGTGAATCTAAAGAGGGTAACACTGAAGCTTTCTTT
>TRBV3-1/TRBV3-2|TRBJ1-2|TRBD1|-|14
CASSQDRTGGGYTF
TGTGCCAGCAGCCAAGACAGGACAGGGGGAGGCTACACCTTC
>TRBV27|TRBJ2-5|TRBD2|-|15
CASSRKAGGGETQYF
TGTGCCAGCAGCAGGAAAGCGGGGGGAGGGGAGACCCAGTACTTC
>TRBV7-9|TRBJ1-3|-|once|15
CASAKAGSSGNTIYF
TGTGCCAGCGCGAAGGCGGGGAGCTCTGGAAACACCATATATTTT
>TRBV30|TRBJ2-5|-|-|13
CAWSVLSGETQYF
TGTGCCTGGAGTGTACTCTCAGGAGAGACCCAGTACTTC
>TRBV3-1/TRBV3-2|TRBJ1-6|-|-|16
CASSPTRDAGGSPLHF
TGTGCCAGCAGCCCAACCCGGGACGCCGGGGGTTCACCCCTCCACTTT
>TRBV18|TRBJ1-6|-|-|13
CASSSGGRSPLHF
TGTGCCAGCTCGTCCGGGGGTAGATCACCCCTCCACTTT